The next 20 T cell receptor beta chains were all read from a single sample in a study of T cell repertoires in cytomegalovirus infection. From the reads, TCRdb called clonotypes with MiXCR, one entry per CDR3 protein. Of some 180,000 distinct CDR3 sequences in the sample, roughly 20% are singletons; the top ten hold around 3.1%. Sequences were obtained from PBMCs. Receptors were obtained from a human donor in good health (CMV status not recorded). Some clones in this sample may be carry-over from other donors' samples.

The CDR3 spells CASGTGWTGELFF. The CDR3 nucleotides are TGTGCTTCCGGGACGGGTTGGACCGGGGAGCTGTTTTTT. The chain carries TRBV19 and TRBJ2-2, with D perhaps being TRBD1 or TRBD2 (5 bases each). Germline V CDR1 and CDR2: LNHDA, SQIVND (reference sequence). CDR3 length equals 13 residues.

The chain links TRBV6-5 to TRBJ2-3; 10 positions agree with TRBD2. The CDR3 has 14 amino acids. Germline V gene lookup returns CDR1 MNHEY and CDR2 SVGAGI. Unmatched junction bases numbered 7, after V lost 7 bases and J lost 6 bases. The CDR3 coding sequence is TGTGCCAGCACTCAAAGCGGGGGGGCGGATACGCAGTATTTT. Translation: CASTQSGGADTQYF.

This clonotype was counted many times. This rearrangement joins TRBV29-1 to TRBJ2-1, with D tentatively TRBD1 (6 bases). CDR1 and CDR2 from the germline V gene are SQVTM and ANQGSEA. The length of the CDR3 is 14 residues. The V gene lost 5 bases and the J gene lost 0 bases, with 11 bases spanning the gap. The CDR3 region has the DNA TGCAGCGTTTACGGACAGAGCTCCTACAATGAGCAGTTCTTC. Its protein is CSVYGQSSYNEQFF.

The rearrangement links TRBV24-1 to TRBJ2-1; TRBD2 matches at 10 bases. From germline, CDR1 is KGHDR and CDR2 SFDVKD. The CDR3 sequence is 15 residues long. J was trimmed by 6 bases and V by 7 bases; bases with no gene match: 8. Here the CDR3 reads CATSSQRGGLNEQFF. The DNA of the CDR3 is TGTGCCACCAGCAGTCAGCGGGGGGGCCTCAATGAGCAGTTCTTC.

This clonotype was detected many times. The chain joins TRBV7-4 to TRBJ1-5, with D maybe TRBD1 (6 bases). The germline V gene has CDR1 SGHVT and CDR2 SQSDAQ. Trimming removed 5 bases from V and 0 bases from J, with 20 bases in between. This CDR3 is 18 amino acids long. CDR3 region: CASSIPPGVQGSNQPQHF. The CDR3 nucleotides are TGTGCCAGCAGCATCCCTCCGGGGGTACAGGGTAGCAATCAGCCCCAGCATTTT.

This chain links TRBV5-1 with TRBJ2-7; no definite D call. The germline gives CDR1 SGHRS, CDR2 YFSETQ. CDR3 length: 15 residues. V was clipped by 6 bases and J by 0 bases, with 16 bases between them. The CDR3: CASIGGQESSYEQYF. The CDR3 coding sequence is TGCGCCAGCATCGGTGGGCAGGAGAGCTCCTACGAGCAGTACTTC.

This clonotype was recorded many times. This chain uses TRBV7-2 with TRBJ2-2; D gene ambiguous. Germline CDR1 and CDR2: SGHTA and FQGNSA. The CDR3 totals 15 residues. The V and J ends lost 2 bases and 0 bases respectively, with 7 bases between them. The CDR3 reads CASSLRQANTGELFF. In DNA, the CDR3 is TGTGCCAGCAGCTTAAGACAAGCGAACACCGGGGAGCTGTTTTTT.

In this sample, this clonotype turned up many times. The rearrangement links TRBV19 to TRBJ2-5, with 9 positions matching TRBD1. The CDR3 is made up of 13 amino acids. V gave up 5 bases and J gave up 3 bases; unmatched junction bases: 1. Germline CDR1 LNHDA, CDR2 SQIVND (reference sequence). The CDR3 coding sequence is TGTGCCAGTAGTCGGACAGGGGAAGAGACCCAGTACTTC. Encoded protein: CASSRTGEETQYF.

There are a few counts of this clonotype. The rearrangement links TRBV28 to TRBJ1-6, with D perhaps matching TRBD1 (5 bases). Germline assignment: CDR1 MDHEN and CDR2 SYDVKM. CDR3 length: 13 amino acids. The ends were cut back, 4 bases at V and 10 bases at J, with 11 bases in the middle. The CDR3 DNA sequence: TGTGCCAGCAGTTCAGGGTGGGAGTCACCCCTCCACTTT. It codes for CASSSGWESPLHF.

There are many counts of this clonotype. V usage is TRBV7-2 and J usage is TRBJ2-3; 10 bases are a match to TRBD2. CDR3 size: 17 residues. V lost 4 bases and J lost 4; bases outside the gene matches: 11. In germline, CDR1 is SGHTA, CDR2 FQGNSA. The CDR3 region is CASSSRSGGAVADTQYF. The CDR3 nucleotides are TGTGCCAGCAGCTCCCGCAGCGGGGGGGCCGTGGCAGATACGCAGTATTTT.

As to this clonotype: A single base separates this from a much larger clone, so it may be a read error. For the CDR3, the DNA is TGTGCTAGTGGGCCCGGGACAGGGGGGGTGCTGTTTTTT. Translated: CASGPGTGGVLFF. The rearrangement links TRBV12-5 to TRBJ2-2, with TRBD1 identical over 11 bases. Per germline, CDR1 LGHNT and CDR2 FRNRAP. This CDR3 spans 13 amino acids.

The table lists this clonotype with a few counts. This sequence joins TRBV5-4 and TRBJ2-7; no clear D. CDR1 and CDR2 (germline): SGHNT, YYREEE (reference sequence). V dropped 5 bases and J dropped 0 bases, with 15 bases sitting between them. This CDR3 comprises 15 residues. This CDR3 reads CASSHAAKSSYEQYF. The CDR3, as DNA: TGTGCCAGCAGTCATGCCGCAAAGAGCTCCTACGAGCAGTACTTC.

In regard to this clonotype: The germline gene is not matched at one end of the junction; a read error may be the cause. The genes are TRBV5-6 and TRBJ2-6; 10 bases are a match to TRBD1. Germline V CDR1 and CDR2: SGHDT, YYEEEE. This CDR3 has 16 amino acids. CDR3 sequence: CASRADRGAGDNVLTF. The DNA of the CDR3 is TGTGCCAGCAGAGCGGACAGGGGGGCCGGGGACAACGTCCTGACTTTC.

In this sample, this clonotype turned up a few times. The chain couples TRBV20-1 to TRBJ2-3; unclear D gene. Germline assignment: CDR1 DFQATT and CDR2 SNEGSKA (reference sequence). The CDR3 consists of 11 residues. Trimming left V 3 bases short and J 6 bases short, with 7 bases between. CDR3 nucleotide sequence: TGCAGTGCTAGGATCGCGGATACGCAGTATTTT. This codes for CSARIADTQYF.

This sequence joins TRBV6-6 and TRBJ2-7; 10 bases agree with TRBD2. Germline CDR1 and CDR2: MNHNY and SVGAGI (reference sequence). V gave up 2 bases and J gave up 6 bases; unmatched junction bases: 4. The CDR3 sequence is 14 residues long. The CDR3 spells CASSYLAGVSEQYF. For the CDR3, the DNA is TGTGCCAGCAGTTACCTAGCGGGAGTAAGCGAGCAGTACTTC.

There are a few counts of this clonotype. The CDR3 DNA follows: TGTGCCAGCACCTTTAGCGGACAACGAGCTTTCTTT. It translates to CASTFSGQRAFF. V is TRBV12-3 or TRBV12-4 and J is TRBJ1-1, with D possibly TRBD1 on 5 matching bases. The length of the CDR3 is 12 residues. V lost 7 bases to trimming and J lost 10 bases, with 16 bases between them.

This clonotype was observed a few times. The chain is built from TRBV19 and TRBJ2-5; D is undetermined. Deletions cut 5 bases from V and 1 base from J, with 11 bases between. The CDR3 totals 14 residues. The germline V gene encodes CDR1 LNHDA and CDR2 SQIVND (reference sequence). The CDR3 DNA follows: TGTGCCAGTAGTCCTACGGCCACCCAAGAGACCCAGTACTTC. This sequence encodes CASSPTATQETQYF.

The sample holds a few counts of this clonotype. The chain has TRBV12-3 or TRBV12-4 and TRBJ1-4; a possible D gene is TRBD1 (6 bases). Between the trimmed V and J ends, which lost 6 bases and 3 bases, there was a span of 14 bases. The CDR3 has 15 residues. The CDR3: CASSSQGQANEKLFF. CDR3 nucleotide sequence: TGTGCCAGCAGCTCGCAGGGGCAGGCTAATGAAAAACTGTTTTTT.

The chain combines TRBV19 with TRBJ2-7; 7 bases are shared with TRBD1. This CDR3 comprises 15 residues. CDR1 LNHDA and CDR2 SQIVND come from the germline V gene (reference sequence). V lost 9 bases to trimming and J lost 0 bases; unmatched junction nucleotides: 11. The CDR3 loop is CASRGPGQTSYEQYF. CDR3 DNA sequence: TGTGCCAGCCGAGGACCGGGACAGACCTCCTACGAGCAGTACTTC.

The genes are TRBV5-1 and TRBJ1-2, with TRBD1 as a possible D gene (6 bases). V was cut by 1 base and J by 8 bases, with 12 bases left in between. Germline V CDR1 and CDR2: SGHRS, YFSETQ. The CDR3 is 13 amino acids. This chain's CDR3 is CASSLNRESGYTF. The CDR3 DNA is TGCGCCAGCAGCTTGAACAGGGAAAGCGGCTACACCTTC.